Reported below is one T cell receptor (beta chain). Time point: peripheral blood 6 weeks after treatment start. Each patient supplied 1 to 8 pretreatment and on-treatment samples. This record belongs to a study of PD-L1 blockade in urothelial cancer. As for the study in general: Atezolizumab at 1,200 mg intravenously every 3 weeks was started by patients in about 2014. Blood analysis occurred 3 weeks (second dose) and 6 weeks after treatment start.

The table came from immunoSEQ multiplex PCR; TCRdb's copy has only in-frame clones and leaves some out. Among about 30,000 clones, approximately 90% were seen once, and the ten largest hold approximately 8.2%. There are 14 residues in the CDR3. Trimming stripped 4 bases from V and 7 bases from J, with 13 bases between. Germline loops: CDR1 SNHLY, CDR2 FYNNEI. This chain joins TRBV2 and TRBJ1-4, with D possibly matching TRBD1 (5 bases). The input for sequencing was PBMCs, taken around atezolizumab (anti-PD-L1) treatment. The TCR sequence derives from an elderly man with urothelial cancer. The CDR3: CASSGRVGGEKLFF. The CDR3 bases are TGTGCCAGCAGTGGCAGGGTAGGCGGTGAAAAACTGTTTTTT.